This T cell receptor beta chain came from a study of a mutant IDH1 vaccine in newly diagnosed glioma. Background on the study: Vaccinations were initiated 4-6 weeks following radiotherapy alone, or were given together with temozolomide cycles. Standard pretreatment was either radiotherapy, temozolomide, or, for most, radiochemotherapy with temozolomide.

As concerns this clone: What it binds is not known.

This CDR3 is built from 13 residues. Germline-derived CDR1 and CDR2 are WNHNN and SYGVQD (reference sequence). The V and J ends lost 5 bases and 13 bases, in that order; junction bases with no gene match: 6. Sequencing used immunoSEQ multiplex PCR; TCRdb keeps in-frame clones, though not all of them. The sample includes about 38,000 clones, about 80% of them seen just once. This sample's time point: week 5, during vaccination. The vaccine gave 300 ug of a 20-mer mutant IDH1 peptide subcutaneously per dose. The sample was PBMCs, taken from a glioma patient whose treatment included an IDH1 peptide vaccine. The genes are TRBV10-1 and TRBJ1-6; 9 nucleotides match TRBD1. This sequence was found in a man aged 35 to 55 with glioma. The DNA for the CDR3 is TGCGCCAGCAGTACAGGGGGCAAAAATCCCCTCCACTTT. It yields the protein CASSTGGKNPLHF.